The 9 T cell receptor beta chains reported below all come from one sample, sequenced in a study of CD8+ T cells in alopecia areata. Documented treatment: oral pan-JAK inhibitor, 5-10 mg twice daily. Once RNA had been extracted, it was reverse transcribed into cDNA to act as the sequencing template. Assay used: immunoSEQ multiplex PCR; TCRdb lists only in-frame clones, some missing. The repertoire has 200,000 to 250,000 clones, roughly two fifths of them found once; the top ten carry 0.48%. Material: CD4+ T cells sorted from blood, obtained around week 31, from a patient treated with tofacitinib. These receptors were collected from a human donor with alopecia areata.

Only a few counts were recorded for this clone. The CDR3 reads CASGLVFRLAGGPYYEQYF. For the CDR3, the DNA is TGTGCTAGTGGTTTGGTATTCCGGCTAGCGGGCGGACCTTACTACGAGCAGTACTTC. V is TRBV12-5 and J is TRBJ2-7, with 8 nucleotides matching TRBD2. The CDR3 consists of 19 residues. V dropped 0 bases and J dropped 3; count of bases not matched to a gene: 16. Germline CDR1 is LGHNT and CDR2 is FRNRAP. Full variable domain (outside the CDR3, taken from reference TRBV12-5 and TRBJ2-7): DARVTQTPRHKVTEMGQEVTMRCQPILGHNTVFWYRQTMMQGLELLAYFRNRAPLDDSGMPKDRFSAEMPDATLATLKIQPSEPRDSAVYFCASGLVFRLAGGPYYEQYFGPGTRLTVT.

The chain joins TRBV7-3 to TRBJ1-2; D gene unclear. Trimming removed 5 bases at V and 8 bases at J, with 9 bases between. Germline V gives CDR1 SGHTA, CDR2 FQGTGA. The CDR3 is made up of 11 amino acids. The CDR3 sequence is CASSPAFGYTF. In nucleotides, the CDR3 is TGTGCCAGCAGCCCAGCATTCGGCTACACCTTC.

The CDR3 loop reads CASSESRTEAFF. The CDR3 nucleotides read TGTGCCAGCAGTGAAAGTAGGACTGAAGCTTTCTTT. The chain employs TRBV6-1 and TRBJ1-1; no clear D gene. V lost 2 bases and J lost 5, with 6 bases in between. This CDR3 has 12 residues. Germline lookup yields CDR1 MNHNS and CDR2 SASEGT.

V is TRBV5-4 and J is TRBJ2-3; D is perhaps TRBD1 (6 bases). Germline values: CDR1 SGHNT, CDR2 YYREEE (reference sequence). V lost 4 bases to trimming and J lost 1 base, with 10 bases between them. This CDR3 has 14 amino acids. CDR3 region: CASSLRTGTDTQYF. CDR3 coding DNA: TGTGCCAGCAGCCTGAGGACAGGCACAGATACGCAGTATTTT. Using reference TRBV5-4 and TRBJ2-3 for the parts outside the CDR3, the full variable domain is ETGVTQSPTHLIKTRGQQVTLRCSSQSGHNTVSWYQQALGQGPQFIFQYYREEENGRGNFPPRFSGLQFPNYSSELNVNALELDDSALYLCASSLRTGTDTQYFGPGTRLTVL.

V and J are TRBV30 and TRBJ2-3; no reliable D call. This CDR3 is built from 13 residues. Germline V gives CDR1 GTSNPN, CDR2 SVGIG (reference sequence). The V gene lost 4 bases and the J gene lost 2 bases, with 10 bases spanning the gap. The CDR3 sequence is CAWKREDTDTQYF. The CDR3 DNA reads TGTGCCTGGAAGCGAGAAGACACAGATACGCAGTATTTT.

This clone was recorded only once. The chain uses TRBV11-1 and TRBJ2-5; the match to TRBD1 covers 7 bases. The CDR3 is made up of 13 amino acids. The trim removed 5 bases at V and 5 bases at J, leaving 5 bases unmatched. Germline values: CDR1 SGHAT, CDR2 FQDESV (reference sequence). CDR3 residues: CASSPTGIETQYF. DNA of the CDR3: TGTGCCAGCAGCCCGACAGGGATCGAGACCCAGTACTTC.

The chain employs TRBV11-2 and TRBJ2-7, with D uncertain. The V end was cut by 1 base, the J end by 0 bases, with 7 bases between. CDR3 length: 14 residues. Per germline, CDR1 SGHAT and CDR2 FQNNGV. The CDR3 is CASSLVLASYEQYF. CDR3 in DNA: TGTGCCAGCAGCTTAGTACTGGCCTCCTACGAGCAGTACTTC.

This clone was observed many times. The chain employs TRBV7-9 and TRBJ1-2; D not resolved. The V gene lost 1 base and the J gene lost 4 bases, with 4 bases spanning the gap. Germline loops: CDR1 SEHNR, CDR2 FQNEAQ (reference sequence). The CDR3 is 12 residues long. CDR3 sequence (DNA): TGTGCCAGCAGCTTAGGAGCCTATGGCTACACCTTC. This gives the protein CASSLGAYGYTF.

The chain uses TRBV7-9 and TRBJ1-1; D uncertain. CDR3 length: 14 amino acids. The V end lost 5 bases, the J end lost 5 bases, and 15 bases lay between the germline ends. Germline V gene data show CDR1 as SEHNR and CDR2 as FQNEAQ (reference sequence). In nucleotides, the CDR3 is TGTGCCAGCAGCCTCGCAAACACAGAGACTGAAGCTTTCTTT. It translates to CASSLANTETEAFF.